This TCR beta chain was captured in a study of neurological immune-mediated disorders (dated by TCRdb to between 2018 and 2021). As for the study more broadly: Using UMI-based sequencing, the study compared peripheral blood TCR-beta repertoires from patients with HTLV-I-associated myelopathy (HAM/TSP), patients with multiple sclerosis, and healthy controls. Alongside PBMC samples, the set of approximately 100 TCR-beta libraries contained longitudinal samples, technical triplicates, and paired CD4+ and CD8+ T-cell subsets that had been sorted. The cohort included approximately 70 subjects: 14 with HAM/TSP, roughly 35 with multiple sclerosis, and 20 healthy controls.

The healthy controls were volunteers from blood banks in Maryland, USA. For the sorted-subset TCR libraries, the starting material was fewer than 1.2 million sorted CD4+ or CD8+ T cells. PBMCs were separated from peripheral blood using Ficoll-Hypaque density gradient centrifugation and then cryopreserved in liquid nitrogen. Paired sorted CD4+ and CD8+ subsets came from healthy controls, HAM/TSP patients and MS patients. The paper's findings and limits, for the study overall: No identical CDR3 amino acid sequences were shared among expanded clones across subjects, suggesting private TCR-beta repertoires in all groups. TCR clonal expansion was highest in HAM/TSP patients and lowest in MS patients, with MS patients falling below even healthy controls.

To synthesize cDNA, template-switch 5'RACE was performed with a primer carrying a 10-nucleotide random unique molecular identifier so that each TCR transcript was tagged. Every sequencing run yielded over 190 million TCR-beta sequences covering 15-18 subjects. Total RNA was extracted with the RNeasy kit. The KAPA Real-time Library Amplification kit was used to amplify TCR-beta VDJ regions with primers for the TCR constant region and the 5'RACE anchor. Sample indexes and Illumina adaptors were added in a first PCR, and a second PCR then increased library yield. After Ampure bead purification, the TCR product of roughly 650 bp was size-selected on a 2% E-gel SizeSelection system. Before pooling, library quality was checked on a Bioanalyzer, concentration was measured with Qubit, and libraries were quantified with the Kapa Library Quantification kit. An Illumina HiSeq 2500 was used to sequence the libraries paired-end at 2 x 150 bp. To increase sequence diversity, roughly 23-30% phiX was spiked into each library pool. Turning to the authors' computational methods: The quality-filtered reads were processed with the UMI-based MiGEC pipeline, whose error correction step removed more than 80% of the raw TCR sequences. VDJ genes were aligned to IMGT germline references, and clonotypes were defined by unique CDR3 amino acid sequence plus V-J genes. Clonal expansion, Shannon diversity and CDR3 relatedness (CalcPairwiseDistances, ClusterSamples) were evaluated with VDJtools, and phylogenetic trees were built with CLCbio workbench. Using coefficient-of-variation modelling across technical triplicates, the study counted a clone as expanded if it had at least 8 unique UMIs. Using fastp at Q25 and MiXCR, TCRdb reprocessed the public reads and kept productive beta chains. A single entry per CDR3 protein holds the most common genes and DNA from its merged rows. What appears here as the V and J calls and clone size reflects TCRdb's work, not the paper's. This sample is represented by 45,000 or so distinct CDR3 sequences; about 6% of them were singletons. 0.55% to 0.65% of the sample comes from the top ten.

There are 14 amino acids in the CDR3, from cysteine to phenylalanine inclusive. Only the CDR3 portion is preserved as DNA: 42 bases, with reading frame beginning at the first base. The junction shows trimming of 7 bases on V and 0 bases on J, and the gene matches do not reach 5 bases of it. The CDR1 and CDR2 encoded by the germline V gene are WSHSY and SAAADI. As to this clonotype: The antigen this receptor binds is unknown. Base-call qualities are not available, and no considerably larger clone is one nucleotide away.

This clonotype was sampled from a middle-aged woman in good health. The chain is assembled from TRBV10-2 and TRBJ1-1, and 7 junction bases match TRBD1. The source material was CD4+ T cells from blood. The DNA sequence follows: TGCGCCAGCATTACAGGGGTCCTGAACACTGAAGCTTTCTTT. The encoded protein is CASITGVLNTEAFF.